One and the same sample provided the 9 T cell receptor beta chains below, sequenced in a study of blood T cell repertoires in COVID-19. Clones were read by immunoSEQ multiplex PCR, and TCRdb kept only the in-frame ones, dropping some. The sample consists of roughly 180,000 clones, more than 80% of them appearing once. The sequencing input was peripheral blood. The receptors come from a middle-aged woman with COVID-19, enrolled during active disease.

The J gene is TRBJ2-7, the V gene TRBV28; tentatively, D is TRBD1 (5 bases). V dropped 4 bases and J dropped 6 bases, with 19 bases sitting between them. Germline V gives CDR1 MDHEN, CDR2 SYDVKM. There are 15 residues in the CDR3. CDR3 in DNA: TGTGCCAGCAGTTCCTCCCGTTCCAGGGTCCGCGAGCAGTACTTC. Residues: CASSSSRSRVREQYF.

This rearrangement joins TRBV11-2 to TRBJ2-2, with TRBD2 identical over 7 bases. From germline, CDR1 is SGHAT and CDR2 FQNNGV. V shed 5 bases, J shed 2 bases, and the junction held 11 bases outside the gene matches. The CDR3 sequence is 17 residues long. This chain's CDR3 is CASSLYLAAINTGELFF. CDR3 DNA: TGTGCCAGCAGCCTATATCTAGCGGCTATTAACACCGGGGAGCTGTTTTTT.

Note on this clone: The sample carries other DNA sequences with the same CDR3. The genes are TRBV19 and TRBJ2-7, with TRBD2 matching 11 bases. Germline CDR1 LNHDA, CDR2 SQIVND (reference sequence). The trim removed 5 bases at V and 3 bases at J, leaving 3 bases unmatched. This CDR3 has 14 residues. The CDR3 loop reads CASSPGTSGYEQYF. The CDR3 coding sequence is TGTGCCAGTAGTCCGGGGACTAGCGGCTACGAGCAGTACTTC.

V gene TRBV2 combines with J gene TRBJ2-5; D is undetermined. The V end lost 2 bases, the J end lost 2 bases, and 9 bases lay between the germline ends. CDR1 and CDR2 from the germline V gene are SNHLY and FYNNEI. The CDR3 consists of 14 residues. Written as DNA, the CDR3 is TGTGCCAGCAGTGAAAGTTACAGACAAGAGACCCAGTACTTC. Its protein product is CASSESYRQETQYF.

J is TRBJ2-1 and V is TRBV5-1; 13 positions agree with TRBD2. Losses at the gene ends were 5 bases for V and 5 bases for J; bases not matched to a gene: 4. The germline V gene encodes CDR1 SGHRS and CDR2 YFSETQ. This CDR3 comprises 15 residues. The CDR3 nucleotides read TGCGCCAGCAGGGGACTAGCGGGGAATGACAATGAGCAGTTCTTC. It specifies CASRGLAGNDNEQFF.

J is TRBJ2-1 and V is TRBV5-4; D might be TRBD2 (6 bases). The germline CDR1 and CDR2 sequences are SGHNT and YYREEE (reference sequence). The CDR3 contains 14 residues. Trimming stripped 4 bases from V and 3 bases from J, with 11 bases between. CDR3 amino acids: CASSLWTNYNEQFF. CDR3 nucleotides: TGTGCCAGCAGCCTGTGGACTAACTACAATGAGCAGTTCTTC.

The chain has TRBV7-3 and TRBJ1-2, with a weak D call TRBD1 (5 bases). V dropped 5 bases and J dropped 4 bases, with 14 bases sitting between them. Germline V gives CDR1 SGHTA, CDR2 FQGTGA. The CDR3 has 14 residues. In DNA, the CDR3 is TGTGCCAGCAGCCCGAAGGGGAACTCCTATGGCTACACCTTC. It encodes CASSPKGNSYGYTF. The variable domain in full, completed from reference TRBV7-3 and TRBJ1-2, reads GAGVSQTPSNKVTEKGKYVELRCDPISGHTALYWYRQSLGQGPEFLIYFQGTGAADDSGLPNDRFFAVRPEGSVSTLKIQRTERGDSAVYLCASSPKGNSYGYTFGSGTRLTVV.

The chain employs TRBV19 and TRBJ2-3, with TRBD2 matching over 12 bases. The CDR3 runs to 16 residues. CDR1 is LNHDA and CDR2 is SQIVND in the germline V gene (reference sequence). V gave up 4 bases and J gave up 4 bases; unmatched junction bases: 6. The CDR3 protein is CASSKELAGGADTQYF. In DNA form, the CDR3 reads TGTGCCAGTAGTAAGGAACTAGCGGGAGGTGCAGATACGCAGTATTTT.

This chain connects TRBV20-1 to TRBJ2-2, with TRBD1 matching over 7 bases. Germline trimming cut 3 bases from V and 0 bases from J; bases unmatched to any gene: 7. CDR1 and CDR2 (germline): DFQATT, SNEGSKA (reference sequence). This CDR3 contains 16 residues. For the CDR3, the DNA is TGCAGTGCTAGTGAGGGGGCCTCTCCGAACACCGGGGAGCTGTTTTTT. Protein: CSASEGASPNTGELFF.